The rows below give T cell receptor beta chains drawn from one sample of a study of T cells in localized non-small cell lung cancer. Profiling relied on immunoSEQ multiplex PCR, and the TCRdb table lists in-frame clones only, not all of them. The data contain about 72,000 clones, around 84% of them singletons. The specimen was peripheral blood, collected before any cancer treatment. The receptors were gathered from a female donor over 55 with stage I lung adenocarcinoma. Both conserved end residues are part of each CDR3. The D gene is left open where the match is weak. Only part of the rows carry a size: once, few, many, or a class if the clone is expanded.

V	J	D	size	CDR3	DNA
TRBV19	TRBJ2-7	-	-	CASSNTGSHEQYF	TGTGCCAGTTCAAATACGGGCAGTCACGAGCAGTACTTC
TRBV5-1	TRBJ2-1	-	-	CASSPQGYNEQFF	TGCGCCAGCAGCCCACAGGGTTACAATGAGCAGTTCTTC
TRBV7-3	TRBJ2-3	TRBD2	-	CASSRSGGADTQYF	TGTGCCAGCAGCCGCAGCGGGGGGGCAGATACGCAGTATTTT
TRBV19	TRBJ2-1	TRBD2	-	CASRSATSGSAYNEQFF	TGTGCCAGTAGATCAGCCACTAGCGGGAGTGCATACAATGAGCAGTTCTTC
TRBV5-1	TRBJ2-3	-	-	CASSNLRGTVSDTQYF	TGCGCCAGCAGCAACTTACGGGGGACAGTGTCAGATACGCAGTATTTT
TRBV28	TRBJ2-3	-	-	CASRLPGVSDTQYF	TGTGCCAGCAGGTTACCAGGGGTCTCAGATACGCAGTATTTT
TRBV6-5	TRBJ1-1	-	-	CASSFTTLNTEAFF	TGTGCCAGCAGTTTTACGACACTGAACACTGAAGCTTTCTTT
TRBV28	TRBJ2-3	TRBD2	-	CASSYSGSRTDTQYF	TGTGCCAGCAGCTATAGCGGGAGTAGGACAGATACGCAGTATTTT
TRBV5-8	TRBJ1-1	TRBD1	-	CASSGQGNTEAFF	TGTGCCAGCAGCGGACAGGGAAACACTGAAGCTTTCTTT
TRBV7-2	TRBJ2-3	-	-	CASSGPSTDTQYF	TGTGCCAGTTCGGGACCAAGCACAGATACGCAGTATTTT
TRBV5-1	TRBJ1-2	-	-	CASRRSTDGWDYGYTF	TGCGCCAGCAGGAGGTCGACAGACGGGTGGGACTATGGCTACACCTTC
TRBV18	TRBJ2-6	-	-	CASSPPLSGTGANVLTF	TGTGCCAGCTCACCACCGTTGTCAGGGACCGGGGCCAACGTCCTGACTTTC
TRBV6-6	TRBJ2-7	-	-	CASSPRTATYEQYF	TGTGCCAGCAGCCCCCGGACAGCCACCTACGAGCAGTACTTC
TRBV18	TRBJ2-1	-	-	CASSPIVRGWQFF	TGTGCCAGCTCACCAATCGTACGGGGTTGGCAGTTCTTC
TRBV19	TRBJ2-7	-	once	CASSSYTYEQYF	TGTGCCAGTAGTAGCTATACCTACGAGCAGTACTTC
TRBV4-3	TRBJ2-6	-	-	CASSLSYRAGANVLTF	TGCGCCAGCAGCCTTTCATACAGGGCTGGGGCCAACGTCCTGACTTTC
TRBV2	TRBJ1-5	TRBD1	-	CASSGTGDQPQHF	TGTGCCAGCAGTGGGACAGGCGATCAGCCCCAGCATTTT
TRBV4-1	TRBJ2-1	TRBD2	-	CASRPESPAGDEQFF	TGCGCCAGCAGACCAGAATCTCCGGCGGGGGATGAGCAGTTCTTC
TRBV5-3	TRBJ1-2	-	-	CARSPRRAPNYGYTF	TGTGCCAGAAGCCCAAGGCGAGCTCCTAACTATGGCTACACCTTC
TRBV7-9	TRBJ2-5	-	few	CASGEVEETQYF	TGTGCCAGCGGGGAGGTTGAGGAGACCCAGTACTTC
TRBV28	TRBJ2-7	TRBD1	-	CASSSLRDRGNYEQYF	TGTGCCAGCAGTTCCCTCCGGGACAGAGGCAACTACGAGCAGTACTTC
TRBV7-9	TRBJ1-2	-	-	CASSSGDEIYGYTF	TGTGCCAGCAGCTCCGGGGACGAAATCTATGGCTACACCTTC
TRBV27	TRBJ2-3	-	once	CASSPGTVLDTDTQYF	TGTGCCAGCAGTCCGGGGACGGTTCTAGACACAGATACGCAGTATTTT
TRBV5-1	TRBJ2-5	TRBD2	-	CASRPPAGGWETQYF	TGCGCCAGCAGACCGCCCGCGGGGGGATGGGAGACCCAGTACTTC
TRBV6-1	TRBJ1-1	-	-	CASSEALEGINTEAFF	TGTGCCAGCAGTGAAGCGCTTGAGGGGATAAACACTGAAGCTTTCTTT
TRBV4-1	TRBJ2-5	-	-	CASSQDKYQETQYF	TGCGCCAGCAGCCAAGACAAGTACCAAGAGACCCAGTACTTC